This entry describes one T cell receptor (beta chain). The primer mix had 60 Vbeta and 13 Jbeta primers. Profiled with immunoSEQ multiplex PCR; TCRdb holds only in-frame clones, not every one. The sample lists 140,000 or so clones, about three quarters occurring once. The data originate from a study of cytomegalovirus exposure and HLA in healthy donors. Germline V gives CDR1 SGHNT, CDR2 YENEEA. The CDR3 runs to 13 residues. Trimming removed 1 base from V and 10 bases from J, with 13 bases in between. This receptor was obtained from a woman aged 25 to 39 in good health and CMV-seronegative. V usage is TRBV11-3 and J usage is TRBJ1-1; D not certain. Sequenced input: PBMCs. As DNA, the CDR3 is TGTGCCAGCAGCTTAGTGCGGGGAAGCCGAGCTTTCTTT. It is translated as CASSLVRGSRAFF.